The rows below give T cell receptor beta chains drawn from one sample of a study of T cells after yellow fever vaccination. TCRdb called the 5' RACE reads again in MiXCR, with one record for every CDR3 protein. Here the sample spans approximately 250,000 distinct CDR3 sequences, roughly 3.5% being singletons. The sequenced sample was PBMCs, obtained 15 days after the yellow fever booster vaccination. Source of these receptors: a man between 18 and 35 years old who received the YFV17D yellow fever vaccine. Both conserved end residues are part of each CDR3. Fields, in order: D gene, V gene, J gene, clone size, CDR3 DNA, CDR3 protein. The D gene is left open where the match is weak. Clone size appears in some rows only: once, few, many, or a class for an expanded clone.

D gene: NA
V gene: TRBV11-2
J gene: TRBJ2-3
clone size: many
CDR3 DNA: TGTGCCAGCAGCTCCCGAGATACGCAGTATTTT
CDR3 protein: CASSSRDTQYF

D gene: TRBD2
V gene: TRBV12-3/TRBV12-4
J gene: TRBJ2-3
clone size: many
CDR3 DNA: TGTGCCAGCAGTCCCATGAGGGGCGGGGGGGCCAATACGCAGTATTTT
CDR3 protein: CASSPMRGGGANTQYF

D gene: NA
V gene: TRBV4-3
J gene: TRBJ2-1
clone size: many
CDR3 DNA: TGCGCCAGCAGCCAAGATTCGACGGACTCCTACAATGAGCAGTTCTTC
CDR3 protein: CASSQDSTDSYNEQFF

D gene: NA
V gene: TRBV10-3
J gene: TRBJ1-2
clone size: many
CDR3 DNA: TGTGCCACCGCAGGAGAAACTAACTATGGCTACACCTTC
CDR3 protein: CATAGETNYGYTF

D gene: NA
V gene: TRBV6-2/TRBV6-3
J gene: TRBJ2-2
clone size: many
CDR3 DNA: TGTGCCAGCAGTTACGGGATTCCGACAGACACCGGGGAGCTGTTTTTT
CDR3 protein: CASSYGIPTDTGELFF

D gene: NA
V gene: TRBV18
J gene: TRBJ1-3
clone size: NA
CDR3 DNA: TGTGCCAGCTCACTGCTTCCGGCATCCTCTGGAAACACCATATATTTT
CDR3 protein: CASSLLPASSGNTIYF

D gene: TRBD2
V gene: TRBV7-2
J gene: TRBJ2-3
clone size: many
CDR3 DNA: TGTGCCAGCAGCTTAGTCGGGGGGAGGGCAGATACGCAGTATTTT
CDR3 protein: CASSLVGGRADTQYF

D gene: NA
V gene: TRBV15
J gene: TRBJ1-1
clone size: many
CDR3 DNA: TGTGCCACCAGCAGTCGACGAACCTACACTGAAGCTTTCTTT
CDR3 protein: CATSSRRTYTEAFF

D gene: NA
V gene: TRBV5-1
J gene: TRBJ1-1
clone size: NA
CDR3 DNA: TGCGCCAGCAGCTTGGACACAATGAACACTGAAGCTTTCTTT
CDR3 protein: CASSLDTMNTEAFF

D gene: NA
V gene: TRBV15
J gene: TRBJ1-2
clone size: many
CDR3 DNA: TGTGCCACCAGCAGAGATTTCGGGGGGCAAGACTTT
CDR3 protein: CATSRDFGGQDF

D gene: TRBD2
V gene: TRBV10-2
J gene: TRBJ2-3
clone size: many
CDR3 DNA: TGCGCCAGCAGTGACCCTCTAGCGGGGTACACAGATACGCAGTATTTT
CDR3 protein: CASSDPLAGYTDTQYF

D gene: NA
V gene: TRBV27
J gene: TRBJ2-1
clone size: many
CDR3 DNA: TGTGCCAGCAGTTCCGGGCGTGCCTACAATGAGCAGTTCTTC
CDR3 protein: CASSSGRAYNEQFF

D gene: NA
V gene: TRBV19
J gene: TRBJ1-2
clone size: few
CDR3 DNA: TGTGCCAGTAGTGAATACAACTATGGCTACACCTTC
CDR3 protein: CASSEYNYGYTF

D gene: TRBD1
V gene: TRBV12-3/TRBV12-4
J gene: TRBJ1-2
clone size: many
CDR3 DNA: TGTGCCAGCAGCCCAGGGACAGCTGGCTACACCTTC
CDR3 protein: CASSPGTAGYTF

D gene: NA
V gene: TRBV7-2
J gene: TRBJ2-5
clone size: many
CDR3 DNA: TGTGCCAGCAGCTTAGGGTTCGAGGAGACCCAGTACTTC
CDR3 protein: CASSLGFEETQYF

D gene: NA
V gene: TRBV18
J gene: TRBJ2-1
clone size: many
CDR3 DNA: TGTGCCAGCTCACTCAGCGGGCCAAAAAACAATGAGCAGTTCTTC
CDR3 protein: CASSLSGPKNNEQFF

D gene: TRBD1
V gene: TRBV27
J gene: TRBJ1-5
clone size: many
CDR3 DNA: TGTGCCAGCAGTGTACAGGGGAGACAGCCCCAGCATTTT
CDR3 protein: CASSVQGRQPQHF

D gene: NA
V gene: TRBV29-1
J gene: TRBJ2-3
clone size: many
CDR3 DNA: TGCAGCGTTGAAGCGGCGAGTGATACGCAGTATTTT
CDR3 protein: CSVEAASDTQYF

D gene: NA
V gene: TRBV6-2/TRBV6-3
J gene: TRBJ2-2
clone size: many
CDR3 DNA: TGTGCCGCCTCCGGGGTGACCGGCACCGGGGAGCTGTTTTTT
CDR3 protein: CAASGVTGTGELFF

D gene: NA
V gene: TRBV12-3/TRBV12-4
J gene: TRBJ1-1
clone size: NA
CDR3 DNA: TGTGCCAGCAGTCGCCAGAACCCGAACACTGAAGCTTTCTTT
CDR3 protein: CASSRQNPNTEAFF

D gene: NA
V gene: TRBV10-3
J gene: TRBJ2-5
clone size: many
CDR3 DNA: TGTGCCATCAGTGAAGGGGGTACAGGTGGCCAGACCCAGTACTTC
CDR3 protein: CAISEGGTGGQTQYF

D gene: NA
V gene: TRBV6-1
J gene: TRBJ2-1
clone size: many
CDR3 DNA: TGTGCCAGCTCGGATGAGCAGTTCTTC
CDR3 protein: CASSDEQFF

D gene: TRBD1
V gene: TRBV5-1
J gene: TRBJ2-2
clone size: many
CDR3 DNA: TGCGCCAGCAGCCTGACAGGGTTCACCGGGGAGCTGTTTTTT
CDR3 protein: CASSLTGFTGELFF

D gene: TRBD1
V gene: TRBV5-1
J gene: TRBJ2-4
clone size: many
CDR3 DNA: TGCGCCAGCAGCGCGCGACAGGGGCCGAAAGCCAAAAACATTCAGTACTTC
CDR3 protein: CASSARQGPKAKNIQYF

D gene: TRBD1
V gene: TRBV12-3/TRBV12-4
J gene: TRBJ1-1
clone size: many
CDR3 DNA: TGTGCCAGCAGCCGACAGGGTGGCACTGAAGCTTTCTTT
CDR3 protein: CASSRQGGTEAFF

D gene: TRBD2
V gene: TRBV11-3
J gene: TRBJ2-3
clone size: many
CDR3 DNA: TGTGCCAGCAGCCTAGGACTAGCGGGGGGAGGCCGTCAGTATTTT
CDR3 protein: CASSLGLAGGGRQYF

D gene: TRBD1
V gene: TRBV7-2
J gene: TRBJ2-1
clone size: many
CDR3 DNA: TGTGCCAGCAGCTTGGGACAGGGTCGCGCGCAGTTCTTC
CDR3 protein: CASSLGQGRAQFF

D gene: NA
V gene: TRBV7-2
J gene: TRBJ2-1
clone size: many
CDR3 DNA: TGTGCCAGCAGCTTAAGCTTTGGGGGCCTAAATGAGCAGTTCTTC
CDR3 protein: CASSLSFGGLNEQFF

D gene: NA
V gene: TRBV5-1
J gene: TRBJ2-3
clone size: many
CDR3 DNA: TGTGCCAGCAGTTTAGCGCGGGATACGCAGTATTTT
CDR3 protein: CASSLARDTQYF

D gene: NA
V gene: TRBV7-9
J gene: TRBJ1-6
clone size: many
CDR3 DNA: TGTGCCAGCAGCTTAGCCGACGGGCGGCAGGGAGTGGATTCACCCCTCCACTTT
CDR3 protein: CASSLADGRQGVDSPLHF

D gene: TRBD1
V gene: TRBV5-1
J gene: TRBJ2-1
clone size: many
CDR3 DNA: TGCGCCAGCGGGGAGCAGGGGGCATCCAATGAGCAGTTCTTC
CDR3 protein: CASGEQGASNEQFF

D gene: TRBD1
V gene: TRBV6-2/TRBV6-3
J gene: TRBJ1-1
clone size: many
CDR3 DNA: TGTGCCAGCAGCCAGGCGACAGGGTATACCACTGAAGCTTTCTTT
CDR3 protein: CASSQATGYTTEAFF

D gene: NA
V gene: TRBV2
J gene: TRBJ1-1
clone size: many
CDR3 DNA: TGTGCCAGCACCGACGTCGGACGGATGAACACTGAAGCTTTCTTT
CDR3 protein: CASTDVGRMNTEAFF

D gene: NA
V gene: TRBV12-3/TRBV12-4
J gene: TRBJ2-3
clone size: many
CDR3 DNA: TGTGCCAGCAGTACCAGGAAAGATACGCAGTATTTT
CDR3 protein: CASSTRKDTQYF

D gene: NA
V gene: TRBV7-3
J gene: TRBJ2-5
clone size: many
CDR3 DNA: TGTGCCAGCAGCCTGATGTACCAAGAGACCCAGTACTTC
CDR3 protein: CASSLMYQETQYF

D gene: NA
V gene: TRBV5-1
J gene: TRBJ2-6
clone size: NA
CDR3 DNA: TGCGCCAGCAGCCTGATGACAGGCCCTGGGGCCAACGTCCTGACTTTC
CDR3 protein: CASSLMTGPGANVLTF

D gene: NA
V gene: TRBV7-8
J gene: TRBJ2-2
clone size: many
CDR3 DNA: TGTGCCAGCAGCTGGGGGGGCGCGGGCACCGGGGAGCTGTTTTTT
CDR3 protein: CASSWGGAGTGELFF

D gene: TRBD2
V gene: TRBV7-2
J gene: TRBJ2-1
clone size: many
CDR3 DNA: TGTGCCAGCAGCTTCCGCGGGGGGGCGTCCAATGAGCAGTTCTTC
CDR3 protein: CASSFRGGASNEQFF

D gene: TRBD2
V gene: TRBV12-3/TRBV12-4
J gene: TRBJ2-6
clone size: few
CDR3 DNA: TGTGCCAGCAACTTGGGAGGGTCTGGGGCCAACGTCCTGACTTTC
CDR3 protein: CASNLGGSGANVLTF

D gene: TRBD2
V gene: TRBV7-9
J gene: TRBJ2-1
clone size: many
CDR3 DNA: TGTGCCAGCAGCGGAACGAGCGGGGGGCTCCTCCTGGGCGATGAGCAGTTCTTC
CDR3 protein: CASSGTSGGLLLGDEQFF

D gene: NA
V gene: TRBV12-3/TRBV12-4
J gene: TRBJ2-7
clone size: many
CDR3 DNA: TGTGCCAGCAGGCCCGGGGTGGGGATCACCTACGAGCAGTACTTC
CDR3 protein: CASRPGVGITYEQYF

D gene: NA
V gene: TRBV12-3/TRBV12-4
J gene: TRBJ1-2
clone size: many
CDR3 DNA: TGTGCCAGCAGAGGGACGGCGGGAAACTATGGCTACACCTTC
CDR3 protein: CASRGTAGNYGYTF

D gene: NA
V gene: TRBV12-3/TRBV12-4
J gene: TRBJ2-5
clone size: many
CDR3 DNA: TGTGCCAGCAGTTTAGATGTTGGAAAGGGGGAGACCCAGTACTTC
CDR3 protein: CASSLDVGKGETQYF

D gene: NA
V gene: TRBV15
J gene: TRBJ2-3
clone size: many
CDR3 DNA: TGTGCCACCAGCAGAGTGCCGGGTTCAGATACGCAGTATTTT
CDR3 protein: CATSRVPGSDTQYF

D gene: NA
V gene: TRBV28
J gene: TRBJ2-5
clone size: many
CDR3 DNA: TGTGCCAGCAGGAAACAACAGGGATCGGAGACCCAGTACTTC
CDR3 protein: CASRKQQGSETQYF

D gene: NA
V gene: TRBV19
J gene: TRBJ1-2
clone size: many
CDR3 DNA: TGTGCCAGGGACAGCAACTATGGCTACACCTTC
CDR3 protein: CARDSNYGYTF

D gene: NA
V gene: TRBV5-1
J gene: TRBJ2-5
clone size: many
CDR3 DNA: TGCGCCAGCAGCTCCTTTTGGGCGGAGCTTGGCCCCCAGTACTTC
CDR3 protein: CASSSFWAELGPQYF

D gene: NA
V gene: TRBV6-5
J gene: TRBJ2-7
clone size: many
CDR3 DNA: TGTGCCAGCACTAGACTCCGCGGTTCCTACGAGCAGTACTTC
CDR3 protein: CASTRLRGSYEQYF

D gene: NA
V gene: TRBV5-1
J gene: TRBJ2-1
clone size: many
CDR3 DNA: TGCGCCAGCAGCTCCAGGGTCGGCAATGAGCAGTTCTTC
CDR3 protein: CASSSRVGNEQFF

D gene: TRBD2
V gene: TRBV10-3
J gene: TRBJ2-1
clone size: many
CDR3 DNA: TGTGCCATCAGTGACTCAGCGGGGGACGCCTACAATGAGCAGTTCTTC
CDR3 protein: CAISDSAGDAYNEQFF

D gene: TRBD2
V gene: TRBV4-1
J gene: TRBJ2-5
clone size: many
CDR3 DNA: TGCGCCAGCAGCCAAGTAACGGGACTACGGTTTTTGCCCCAGTACTTC
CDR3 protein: CASSQVTGLRFLPQYF

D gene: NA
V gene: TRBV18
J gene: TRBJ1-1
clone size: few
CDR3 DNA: TGTGCCAGCTCACCACGGGTTACCAGCCCAAACACTGAAGCTTTCTTT
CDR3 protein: CASSPRVTSPNTEAFF

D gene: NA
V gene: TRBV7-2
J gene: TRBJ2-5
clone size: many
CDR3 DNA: TGTGCCAGCAGTTCAGAACTTAGGGAGACCCAGTACTTC
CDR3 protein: CASSSELRETQYF

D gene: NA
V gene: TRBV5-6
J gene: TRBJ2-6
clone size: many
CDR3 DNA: TGTGCCAGCAGCTTTGGGGGGCTTTACTCTGGGGCCAACGTCCTGACTTTC
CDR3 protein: CASSFGGLYSGANVLTF

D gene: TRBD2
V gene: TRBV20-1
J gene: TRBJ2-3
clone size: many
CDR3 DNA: TGCAGTGCCCCAGTGGCTAGCGGGGAGACAGATACGCAGTATTTT
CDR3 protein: CSAPVASGETDTQYF

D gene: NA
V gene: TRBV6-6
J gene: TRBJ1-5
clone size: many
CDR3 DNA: TGTGCCAGCAGGCGGCCCGAGGCACAGCCCCAGCATTTT
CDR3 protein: CASRRPEAQPQHF

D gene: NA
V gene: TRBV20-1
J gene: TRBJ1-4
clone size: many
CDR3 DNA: TGCAGTGCTAGCGGGGGGGATAATGAAAAACTGTTTTTT
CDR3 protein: CSASGGDNEKLFF

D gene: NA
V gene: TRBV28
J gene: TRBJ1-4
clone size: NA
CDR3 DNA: TGTGCCAGCAGTTTGGGGGGGCGCATCGCTAATGAAAAACTGTTTTTT
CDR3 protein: CASSLGGRIANEKLFF

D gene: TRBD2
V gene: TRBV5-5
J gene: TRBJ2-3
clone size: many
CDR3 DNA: TGTGCCAGCAGCCCACGGACTAGCGCAGATACGCAGTATTTT
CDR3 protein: CASSPRTSADTQYF

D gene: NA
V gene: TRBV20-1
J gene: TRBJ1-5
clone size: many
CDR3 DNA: TGCAGTGCCCATGAGGGGCCCGGAGGGCCCCAGCATTTT
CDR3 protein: CSAHEGPGGPQHF